The subject of this entry is one T cell receptor beta chain. The target antigen is unknown. The CDR3 loop spans 15 amino acids. Germline CDR1 SGDLS, CDR2 YYNGEE. V was shortened by 0 bases and J by 2 bases, with 11 bases between the two germline ends. The TCR beta libraries were generated through quantitative 5'-RACE incorporating molecular barcodes. From the 5' RACE reads, TCRdb called clonotypes with MiXCR, one entry per CDR3 protein. The sample records over 130,000 distinct CDR3 sequences, under 55% being singletons. The source of the sample is a study of CD8 T cells in ankylosing spondylitis. General study findings and limits: In synovial fluid and blood from reactive arthritis, some motif variants were previously reported.

Specimen: synovial fluid, either unsorted or a sorted T cell fraction (not recorded which). V gene TRBV9 combines with J gene TRBJ1-2; D is unclear. This sequence was found in a male donor with ankylosing spondylitis. The CDR3 loop is CASSVDPGRNYGYTF. CDR3 DNA: TGTGCCAGCAGCGTAGATCCGGGGAGAAACTATGGCTACACCTTC.